The rows below give T cell receptor beta chains drawn from one sample of a study of T cell changes during pregnancy in multiple sclerosis. This table comes from immunoSEQ multiplex PCR, and its TCRdb copy is limited to in-frame clones, with some not included. The data show about 42,000 clones, 80% to 95% seen once. The source was CD4+ T cells from peripheral blood mononuclear cells, collected after pregnancy. These receptors all stem from a female donor in good health, enrolled as a control in a pregnancy study. Each CDR3 is given with its conserved first and last residue. The D gene is left open where the match is weak. The size entry is marked missing in some rows and otherwise reads once, few, many or a size class.

j_gene,d_gene,abundance,v_gene,CDR3aa,CDR3nt
TRBJ1-2,-,-,TRBV28,CASSPGGMVRGYTF,TGTGCCAGCAGTCCCGGCGGGATGGTGCGGGGCTACACCTTC
TRBJ1-1,TRBD1,-,TRBV5-4,CASSIRQGPTEAFF,TGTGCCAGCAGCATCAGACAGGGTCCCACTGAAGCTTTCTTT
TRBJ2-3,TRBD2,-,TRBV7-2,CASSASLGGGTSDTQYF,TGTGCCAGCAGCGCCTCCTTGGGCGGGGGGACCTCAGATACGCAGTATTTT
TRBJ2-3,-,-,TRBV11-2,CASSLDGSLNTQYF,TGTGCCAGCAGCTTAGATGGCAGTCTTAATACGCAGTATTTT
TRBJ1-1,TRBD1,-,TRBV6-6,CASSPRGQDFEAFF,TGTGCCAGCAGCCCTCGAGGACAGGATTTTGAAGCTTTCTTT
TRBJ2-5,TRBD2,-,TRBV29-1,CSTSGGAVEETQYF,TGCAGCACCAGCGGGGGGGCGGTGGAGGAGACCCAGTACTTC
TRBJ1-5,-,once,TRBV6-5,CASGSQGLGQPQHF,TGTGCCAGCGGGTCCCAGGGGTTGGGTCAGCCCCAGCATTTT
TRBJ1-3,-,-,TRBV28,CASSEDSQVSGNTIYF,TGTGCCAGCAGTGAGGACAGTCAAGTCTCTGGAAACACCATATATTTT
TRBJ2-3,TRBD2,-,TRBV5-4,CASSRGGQELFTDTQYF,TGTGCCAGCAGCCGGGGGGGGCAGGAGCTTTTCACAGATACGCAGTATTTT
TRBJ1-5,-,once,TRBV28,CASSLGGQPQHF,TGTGCCAGCAGTTTAGGGGGGCAGCCCCAGCATTTT
TRBJ1-2,-,-,TRBV4-1,CASSQVRENGYTF,TGCGCCAGCAGCCAAGTACGAGAAAATGGCTACACCTTC
TRBJ1-5,-,once,TRBV7-2,CASSPPGQPQHF,TGTGCCAGCAGCCCACCAGGGCAGCCCCAGCATTTT
TRBJ2-7,-,-,TRBV4-1,CASSLSTGQISYEQYF,TGCGCCAGCAGCCTCTCGACAGGTCAAATCTCCTACGAGCAGTACTTC
TRBJ1-2,TRBD1,once,TRBV7-9,CAGGFVHRGADGYTF,TGTGCCGGAGGGTTTGTTCACAGGGGGGCGGATGGCTACACCTTC
TRBJ1-6,-,-,TRBV6-1,CASSVLTEALHF,TGTGCCAGCAGCGTCCTGACTGAGGCCCTCCACTTT
TRBJ2-5,-,-,TRBV2,CASNPSRGETQYF,TGTGCCAGCAACCCTAGCCGGGGAGAGACCCAGTACTTC
TRBJ2-1,-,-,TRBV6-5,CASSYRIAASYNEQFF,TGTGCCAGCAGTTACCGGATAGCGGCCTCCTACAATGAGCAGTTCTTC
TRBJ2-5,-,-,TRBV18,CASSGGQETQYF,TGTGCCAGCTCGGGGGGACAAGAGACCCAGTACTTC
TRBJ1-4,-,-,TRBV28,CASSLFGIDEKLFF,TGTGCCAGCAGTTTATTCGGGATTGATGAAAAACTGTTTTTT
TRBJ2-6,TRBD1,-,TRBV28,CASSKTGTGANVLTF,TGTGCCAGCAGTAAGACAGGGACTGGGGCCAACGTCCTGACTTTC
TRBJ2-7,TRBD2,-,TRBV10-3,CAISESGGDSSYEQYF,TGTGCCATCAGTGAGTCGGGGGGGGACTCCTCCTACGAGCAGTACTTC
TRBJ1-1,TRBD1,-,TRBV4-3,CASSQGGTGGTEAFF,TGCGCCAGCAGCCAAGGCGGGACAGGGGGCACTGAAGCTTTCTTT
TRBJ1-4,-,-,TRBV5-4,CASSLQGTNEKLFF,TGTGCCAGCAGTCTACAGGGAACTAATGAAAAACTGTTTTTT
TRBJ2-5,TRBD1,once,TRBV28,CASSLFGTGGEETQYF,TGTGCCAGCAGTTTATTCGGGACAGGGGGTGAAGAGACCCAGTACTTC
TRBJ1-3,-,-,TRBV6-1,CASSEAGHPSGNTIYF,TGTGCCAGCAGTGAAGCGGGCCATCCCTCTGGAAACACCATATATTTT
TRBJ2-2,-,-,TRBV6-5,CASSYRFPGELFF,TGTGCCAGCAGTTACCGTTTTCCCGGGGAGCTGTTTTTT
TRBJ1-3,-,-,TRBV9,CASSETATNSGNTIYF,TGTGCCAGCAGCGAGACAGCTACCAACTCTGGAAACACCATATATTTT
TRBJ2-1,TRBD2,-,TRBV2,CASSYPSSGGYNEQFF,TGTGCCAGCAGTTATCCTTCTAGCGGGGGCTACAATGAGCAGTTCTTC
TRBJ2-5,-,-,TRBV10-1,CASSGFGEETQYF,TGCGCCAGCAGTGGATTCGGGGAAGAGACCCAGTACTTC
TRBJ2-1,TRBD2,once,TRBV5-1,CASSLERGSYNEQFF,TGCGCCAGCAGCTTGGAGCGGGGCTCCTACAATGAGCAGTTCTTC
TRBJ2-3,TRBD2,once,TRBV6-5,CASSSWGREGRDTQYF,TGTGCCAGCAGTTCCTGGGGGCGGGAGGGCCGAGATACGCAGTATTTT
TRBJ1-4,-,once,TRBV4-1,CASSHTPTRVRANEKLFF,TGCGCCAGCAGCCACACCCCCACCAGGGTCAGGGCTAATGAAAAACTGTTTTTT
TRBJ1-6,TRBD1,-,TRBV2,CASTLARGQGISPLHF,TGTGCCAGCACCCTAGCGCGGGGACAGGGCATTTCACCCCTCCACTTT
TRBJ1-1,TRBD1,-,TRBV27,CASKRTGEVWTEAFF,TGTGCCAGCAAGAGGACAGGGGAAGTTTGGACTGAAGCTTTCTTT
TRBJ1-4,TRBD1,-,TRBV5-1,CASSLGDRINEKLFF,TGCGCCAGCAGCTTGGGGGACAGGATTAATGAAAAACTGTTTTTT
TRBJ1-4,TRBD1,-,TRBV18,CASSPLQGVGEKLFF,TGTGCCAGCTCACCATTACAGGGGGTGGGTGAAAAACTGTTTTTT
TRBJ1-2,TRBD1,-,TRBV27,CASSLPGTGRLDNYGYTF,TGTGCCAGCAGTTTACCGGGGACAGGGAGACTGGATAACTATGGCTACACCTTC
TRBJ2-2,-,-,TRBV5-1,CASSLTRHNTGELFF,TGCGCCAGCAGCTTGACTAGGCATAACACCGGGGAGCTGTTTTTT
TRBJ2-1,TRBD2,-,TRBV6-5,CASLRSAGGPDEQFF,TGTGCCAGCTTAAGGTCGGCGGGGGGGCCGGATGAGCAGTTCTTC
TRBJ1-2,-,-,TRBV5-1,CASSLGWGRSNYGYTF,TGCGCCAGCAGCTTGGGTTGGGGGCGCTCGAACTATGGCTACACCTTC
TRBJ1-4,-,-,TRBV7-2,CASSLDRVFSEKLFF,TGTGCCAGCAGCTTAGACAGGGTTTTTTCGGAAAAACTGTTTTTT
TRBJ2-4,-,-,TRBV19,CASSDPTEDIQYF,TGTGCCAGTAGTGACCCCACGGAGGACATTCAGTACTTC
TRBJ2-3,-,-,TRBV7-2,CASSTAVADTQYF,TGTGCCAGCAGCACCGCGGTCGCAGATACGCAGTATTTT
TRBJ2-7,TRBD1,-,TRBV28,CASSFDRGRPYEQYF,TGTGCCAGCAGTTTCGACAGGGGAAGACCCTACGAGCAGTACTTC
TRBJ2-7,-,-,TRBV27,CASSLFPPRAGTFYEQYF,TGTGCCAGCAGTTTATTCCCCCCCAGGGCGGGGACCTTTTACGAGCAGTACTTC
TRBJ2-5,-,-,TRBV18,CASSPQGQQQETQYF,TGTGCCAGCTCACCACAGGGACAACAACAAGAGACCCAGTACTTC
TRBJ1-1,TRBD1,-,TRBV6-5,CASSYLGQGEAFF,TGTGCCAGCAGTTACCTGGGACAGGGGGAAGCTTTCTTT
TRBJ2-3,-,-,TRBV6-1,CASSEQGRRDTQYF,TGTGCCAGCAGCGAACAGGGTCGGAGAGATACGCAGTATTTT
TRBJ1-1,-,-,TRBV27,CASSLVRLRNTEAFF,TGTGCCAGCAGTTTGGTTAGACTACGGAACACTGAAGCTTTCTTT
TRBJ2-1,-,once,TRBV2,CASNREYNEQFF,TGTGCCAGCAACAGAGAATACAATGAGCAGTTCTTC
TRBJ2-7,-,-,TRBV5-4,CASSLETRAYEQYF,TGTGCCAGCAGCTTGGAGACTAGGGCCTACGAGCAGTACTTC
TRBJ1-6,-,-,TRBV7-9,CASSLGVSLGGPYNSPLHF,TGTGCCAGCAGCTTAGGGGTTTCGTTGGGGGGACCCTATAATTCACCCCTCCACTTT
TRBJ1-2,TRBD1,-,TRBV19,CASSIDRADGYTF,TGTGCCAGTAGTATCGACAGGGCTGATGGCTACACCTTC
TRBJ1-1,TRBD1,-,TRBV9,CASSSHRGLNTEAFF,TGTGCCAGCAGCTCACACAGGGGGCTGAACACTGAAGCTTTCTTT